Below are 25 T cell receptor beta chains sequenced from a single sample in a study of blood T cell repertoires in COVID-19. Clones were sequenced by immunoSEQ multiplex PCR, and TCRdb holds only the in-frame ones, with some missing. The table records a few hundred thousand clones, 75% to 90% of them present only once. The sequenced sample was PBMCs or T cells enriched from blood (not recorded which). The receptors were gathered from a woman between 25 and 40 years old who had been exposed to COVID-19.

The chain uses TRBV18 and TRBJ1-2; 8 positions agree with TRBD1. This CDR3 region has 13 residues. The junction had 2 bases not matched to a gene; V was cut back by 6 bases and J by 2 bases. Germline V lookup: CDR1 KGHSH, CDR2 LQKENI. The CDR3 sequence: CASSRTGNYGYTF. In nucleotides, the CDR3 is TGTGCCAGCTCGCGGACAGGGAACTATGGCTACACCTTC.

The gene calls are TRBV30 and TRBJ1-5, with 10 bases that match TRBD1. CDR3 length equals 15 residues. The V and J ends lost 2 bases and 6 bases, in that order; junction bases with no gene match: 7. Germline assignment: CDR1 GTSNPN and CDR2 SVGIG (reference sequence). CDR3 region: CAWSSYRDRGQPQHF. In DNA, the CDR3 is TGTGCCTGGAGTTCTTACCGGGACAGGGGTCAGCCCCAGCATTTT. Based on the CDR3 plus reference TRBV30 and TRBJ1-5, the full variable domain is SQTIHQWPATLVQPVGSPLSLECTVEGTSNPNLYWYRQAAGRGLQLLFYSVGIGQISSEVPQNLSASRPQDRQFILSSKKLLLSDSGFYLCAWSSYRDRGQPQHFGDGTRLSIL.

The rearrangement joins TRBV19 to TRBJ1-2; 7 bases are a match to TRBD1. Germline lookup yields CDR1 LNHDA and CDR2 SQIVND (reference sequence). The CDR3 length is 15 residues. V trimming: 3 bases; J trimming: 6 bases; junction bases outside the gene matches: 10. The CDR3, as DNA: TGTGCCAGTAGTATGGTCAGAGACAGGGATGATGGCTACACCTTC. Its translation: CASSMVRDRDDGYTF.

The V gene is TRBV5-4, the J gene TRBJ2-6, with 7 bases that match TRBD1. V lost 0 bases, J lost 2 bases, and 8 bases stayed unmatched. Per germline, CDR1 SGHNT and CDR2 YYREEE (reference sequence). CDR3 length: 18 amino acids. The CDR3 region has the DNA TGTGCCAGCAGCTTGGGAGGGGGCGCGATACCTGGGGCCAACGTCCTGACTTTC. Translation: CASSLGGGAIPGANVLTF.

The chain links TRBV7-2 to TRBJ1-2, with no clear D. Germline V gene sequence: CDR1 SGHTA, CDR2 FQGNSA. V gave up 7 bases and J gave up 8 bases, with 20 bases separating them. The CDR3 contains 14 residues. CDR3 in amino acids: CASIQDGAVGGYTF. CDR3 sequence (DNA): TGTGCCAGCATCCAGGACGGAGCGGTTGGAGGCTACACCTTC.

The CDR3 protein is CASSSLTGAETQYF. In DNA form, the CDR3 reads TGTGCCAGCAGTTCTCTGACAGGGGCAGAGACCCAGTACTTC. This chain connects TRBV5-6 to TRBJ2-5, with 8 bases that match TRBD1. Germline CDR1 and CDR2: SGHDT and YYEEEE. There are 14 residues in the CDR3. After removal of 5 bases from V and 4 bases from J, the junction contained 7 bases not matched to a gene.

The CDR3 DNA reads TGCGCCAGCAGCCAGGACAGGGGGCAAGGCGGGGAGCTGTTTTTT. Protein sequence: CASSQDRGQGGELFF. This sequence joins TRBV5-1 and TRBJ2-2, with TRBD1 matching 11 bases. The CDR3 length is 15 residues. Trimming took 4 bases from V and 7 from J; bases not matched to a gene: 6. The germline gives CDR1 SGHRS, CDR2 YFSETQ. Together with reference TRBV5-1 and TRBJ2-2, the CDR3 gives the full variable domain: KAGVTQTPRYLIKTRGQQVTLSCSPISGHRSVSWYQQTPGQGLQFLFEYFSETQRNKGNFPGRFSGRQFSNSRSEMNVSTLELGDSALYLCASSQDRGQGGELFFGEGSRLTVL.

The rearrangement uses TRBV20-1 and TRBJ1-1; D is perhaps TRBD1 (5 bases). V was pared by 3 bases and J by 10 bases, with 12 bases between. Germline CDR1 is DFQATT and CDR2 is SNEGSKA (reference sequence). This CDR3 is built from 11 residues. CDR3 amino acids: CSARDQGLAFF. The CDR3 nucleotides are TGCAGTGCTAGGGACCAGGGTCTAGCTTTCTTT.

CDR3 sequence: CASSYRDRGHDGYTF. The CDR3 nucleotides are TGTGCCAGCAGTTACCGTGACAGGGGGCACGATGGCTACACCTTC. The rearrangement links TRBV6-5 to TRBJ1-2; 10 positions agree with TRBD1. Germline V gives CDR1 MNHEY, CDR2 SVGAGI. This CDR3 has 15 residues. The J segment lost 6 bases and the V segment lost 2 bases, leaving 6 bases of the junction unmatched.

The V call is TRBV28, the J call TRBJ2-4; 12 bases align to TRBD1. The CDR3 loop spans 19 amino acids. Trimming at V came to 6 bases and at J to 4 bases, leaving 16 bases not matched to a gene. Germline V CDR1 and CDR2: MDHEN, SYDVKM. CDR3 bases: TGTGCCAGCAGACGAGGGACAGGGGGCGGTGGTTTGTCGAAAAACATTCAGTACTTC. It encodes CASRRGTGGGGLSKNIQYF.

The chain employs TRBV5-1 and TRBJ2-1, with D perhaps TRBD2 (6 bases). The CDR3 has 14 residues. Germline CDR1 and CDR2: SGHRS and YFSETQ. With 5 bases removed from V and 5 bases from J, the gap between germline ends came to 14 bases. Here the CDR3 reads CASRRGRLNNEQFF. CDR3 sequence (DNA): TGCGCCAGCAGGAGAGGGAGGCTCAACAATGAGCAGTTCTTC.

The CDR3 coding sequence is TGTGCCAGCAGCTTGGGGCTTCAAGGGGGTACTAATGAAAAACTGTTTTTT. Translating gives CASSLGLQGGTNEKLFF. This chain uses TRBV5-5 with TRBJ1-4, with D possibly matching TRBD1 (6 bases). The germline V and J ends were trimmed by 0 bases and 2 bases, with 14 bases remaining between them. Per the germline V gene, CDR1 is SGHKS and CDR2 is YYEKEE (reference sequence). This CDR3 is 17 amino acids long.

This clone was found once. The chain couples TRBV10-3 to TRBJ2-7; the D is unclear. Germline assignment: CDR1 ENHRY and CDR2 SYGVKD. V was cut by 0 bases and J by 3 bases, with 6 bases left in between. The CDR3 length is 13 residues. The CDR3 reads CAISESTVYEQYF. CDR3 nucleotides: TGTGCCATCAGTGAGTCTACAGTCTACGAGCAGTACTTC.

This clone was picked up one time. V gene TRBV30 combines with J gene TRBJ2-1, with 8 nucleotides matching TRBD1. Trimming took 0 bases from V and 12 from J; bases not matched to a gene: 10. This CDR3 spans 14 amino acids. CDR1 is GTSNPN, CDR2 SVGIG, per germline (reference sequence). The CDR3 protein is CAWSVPRGLKGQFF. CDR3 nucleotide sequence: TGTGCCTGGAGTGTTCCCAGGGGGCTCAAGGGGCAGTTCTTC. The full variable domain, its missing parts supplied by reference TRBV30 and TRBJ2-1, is SQTIHQWPATLVQPVGSPLSLECTVEGTSNPNLYWYRQAAGRGLQLLFYSVGIGQISSEVPQNLSASRPQDRQFILSSKKLLLSDSGFYLCAWSVPRGLKGQFFGPGTRLTVL.

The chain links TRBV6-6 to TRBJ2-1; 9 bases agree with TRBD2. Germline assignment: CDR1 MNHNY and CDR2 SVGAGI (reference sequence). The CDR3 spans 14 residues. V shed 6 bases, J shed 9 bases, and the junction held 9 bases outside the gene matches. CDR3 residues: CASSSSGGRGEQFF. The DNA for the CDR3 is TGTGCCAGCAGCTCAAGCGGGGGGAGAGGTGAGCAGTTCTTC.

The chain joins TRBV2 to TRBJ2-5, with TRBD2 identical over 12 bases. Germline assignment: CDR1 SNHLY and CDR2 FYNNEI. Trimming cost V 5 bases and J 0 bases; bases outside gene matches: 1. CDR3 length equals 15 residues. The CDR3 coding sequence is TGTGCCAGCAGTCGGACTAGCGGGGACCAAGAGACCCAGTACTTC. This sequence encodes CASSRTSGDQETQYF.

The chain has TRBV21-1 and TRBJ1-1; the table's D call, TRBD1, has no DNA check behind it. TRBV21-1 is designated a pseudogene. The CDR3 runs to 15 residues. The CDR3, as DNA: TGTGCCAGCAGTTTCTCAGGGGGATGCGACACTGAAGCTTTCTTT. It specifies CASSFSGGCDTEAFF.

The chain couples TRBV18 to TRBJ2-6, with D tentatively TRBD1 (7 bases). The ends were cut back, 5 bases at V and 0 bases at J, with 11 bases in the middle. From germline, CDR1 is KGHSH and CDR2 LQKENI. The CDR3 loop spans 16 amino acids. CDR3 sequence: CASSAGQLSGANVLTF. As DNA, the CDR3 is TGTGCCAGCTCAGCGGGACAGCTCTCTGGGGCCAACGTCCTGACTTTC. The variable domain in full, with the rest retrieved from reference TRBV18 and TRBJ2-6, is NAGVMQNPRHLVRRRGQEARLRCSPMKGHSHVYWYRQLPEEGLKFMVYLQKENIIDESGMPKERFSAEFPKEGPSILRIQQVVRGDSAAYFCASSAGQLSGANVLTFGAGSRLTVL.

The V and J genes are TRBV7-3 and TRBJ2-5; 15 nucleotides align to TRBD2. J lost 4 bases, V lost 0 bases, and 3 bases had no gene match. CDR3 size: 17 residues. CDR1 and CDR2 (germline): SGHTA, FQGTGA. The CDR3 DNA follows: TGTGCCAGCAGCTTAACTCTGGGACTAGCGGGGGGAGAGACCCAGTACTTC. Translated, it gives CASSLTLGLAGGETQYF.

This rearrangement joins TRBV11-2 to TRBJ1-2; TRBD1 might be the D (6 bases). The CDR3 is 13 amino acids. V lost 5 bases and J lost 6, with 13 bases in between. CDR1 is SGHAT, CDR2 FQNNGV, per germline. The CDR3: CASSVQGEDGYTF. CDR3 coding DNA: TGTGCCAGCAGCGTACAGGGAGAGGATGGCTACACCTTC.

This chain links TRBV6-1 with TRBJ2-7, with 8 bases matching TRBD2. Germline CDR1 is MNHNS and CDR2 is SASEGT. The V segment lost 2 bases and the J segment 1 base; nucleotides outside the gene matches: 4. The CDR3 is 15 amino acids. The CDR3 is CASSETRGGSYEQYF. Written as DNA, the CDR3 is TGTGCCAGCAGTGAAACTCGCGGGGGGTCCTACGAGCAGTACTTC.

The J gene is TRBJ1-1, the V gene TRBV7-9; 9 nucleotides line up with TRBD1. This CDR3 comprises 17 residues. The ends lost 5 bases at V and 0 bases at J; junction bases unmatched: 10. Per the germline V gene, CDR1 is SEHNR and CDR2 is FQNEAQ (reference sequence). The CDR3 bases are TGTGCCAGCAGCCCGGACAGGGGAATGAGGCTGAACACTGAAGCTTTCTTT. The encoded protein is CASSPDRGMRLNTEAFF. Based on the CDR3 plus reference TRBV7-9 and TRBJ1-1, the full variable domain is DTGVSQNPRHKITKRGQNVTFRCDPISEHNRLYWYRQTLGQGPEFLTYFQNEAQLEKSRLLSDRFSAERPKGSFSTLEIQRTEQGDSAMYLCASSPDRGMRLNTEAFFGQGTRLTVV.

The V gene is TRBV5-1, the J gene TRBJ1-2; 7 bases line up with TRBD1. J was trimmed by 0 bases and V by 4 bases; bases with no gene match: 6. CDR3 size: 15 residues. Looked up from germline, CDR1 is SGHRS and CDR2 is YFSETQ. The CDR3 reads CASSVDRAANYGYTF. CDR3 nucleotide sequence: TGCGCCAGCAGCGTAGACAGGGCCGCTAACTATGGCTACACCTTC.

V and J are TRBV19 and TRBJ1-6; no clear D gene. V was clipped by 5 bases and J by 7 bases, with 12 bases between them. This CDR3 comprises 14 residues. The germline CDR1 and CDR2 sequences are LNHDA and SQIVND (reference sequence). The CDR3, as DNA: TGTGCCAGTAGTGCCAGACACGGAAATTCACCCCTCCACTTT. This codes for CASSARHGNSPLHF.

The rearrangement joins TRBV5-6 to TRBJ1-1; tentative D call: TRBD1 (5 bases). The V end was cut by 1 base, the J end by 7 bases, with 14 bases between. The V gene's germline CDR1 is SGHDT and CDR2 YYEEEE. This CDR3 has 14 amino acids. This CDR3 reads CASSLRGLGFEAFF. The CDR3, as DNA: TGTGCCAGCAGCTTGAGGGGCCTCGGCTTTGAAGCTTTCTTT.